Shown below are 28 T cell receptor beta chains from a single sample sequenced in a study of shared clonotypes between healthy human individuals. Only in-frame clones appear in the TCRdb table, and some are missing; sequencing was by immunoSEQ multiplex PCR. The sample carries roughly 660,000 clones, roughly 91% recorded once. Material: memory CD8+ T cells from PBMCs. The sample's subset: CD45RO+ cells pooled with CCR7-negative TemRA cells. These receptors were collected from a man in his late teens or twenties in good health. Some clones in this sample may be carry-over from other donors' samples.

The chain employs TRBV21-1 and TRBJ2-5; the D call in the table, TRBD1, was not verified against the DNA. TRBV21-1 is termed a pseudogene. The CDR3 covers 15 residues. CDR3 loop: CASSLWDRTKETQYF. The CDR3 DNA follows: TGTGCCAGCAGCCTATGGGACAGGACCAAAGAGACCCAGTACTTC.

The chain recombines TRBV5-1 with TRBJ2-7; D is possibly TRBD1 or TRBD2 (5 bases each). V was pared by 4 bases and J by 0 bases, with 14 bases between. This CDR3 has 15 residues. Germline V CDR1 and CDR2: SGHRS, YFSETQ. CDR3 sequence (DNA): TGCGCCAGCAGCCCGGGGACGGCCAGCTCCTACGAGCAGTACTTC. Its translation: CASSPGTASSYEQYF. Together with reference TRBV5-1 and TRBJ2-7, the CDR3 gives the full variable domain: KAGVTQTPRYLIKTRGQQVTLSCSPISGHRSVSWYQQTPGQGLQFLFEYFSETQRNKGNFPGRFSGRQFSNSRSEMNVSTLELGDSALYLCASSPGTASSYEQYFGPGTRLTVT.

DNA of the CDR3: TGTGCCTGGTCTGGGACAGGGATCGACGAGCAGTACTTC. It encodes CAWSGTGIDEQYF. The chain combines TRBV13 with TRBJ2-7; the match to TRBD1 covers 9 bases. After removal of 11 bases from V and 5 bases from J, the junction contained 10 bases not matched to a gene. This CDR3 spans 13 amino acids. CDR1 is PRHDT and CDR2 is FYEKMQ in the germline V gene (reference sequence). Drawing the rest from reference TRBV13 and TRBJ2-7, the complete variable domain is AAGVIQSPRHLIKEKRETATLKCYPIPRHDTVYWYQQGPGQDPQFLISFYEKMQSDKGSIPDRFSAQQFSDYHSELNMSSLELGDSALYFCAWSGTGIDEQYFGPGTRLTVT.

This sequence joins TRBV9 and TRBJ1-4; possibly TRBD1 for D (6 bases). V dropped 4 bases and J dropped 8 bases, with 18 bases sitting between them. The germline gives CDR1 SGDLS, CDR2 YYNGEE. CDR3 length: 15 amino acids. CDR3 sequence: CASSSRTADTEKLFF. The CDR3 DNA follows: TGTGCCAGCAGCTCTAGGACAGCCGATACAGAAAAACTGTTTTTT.

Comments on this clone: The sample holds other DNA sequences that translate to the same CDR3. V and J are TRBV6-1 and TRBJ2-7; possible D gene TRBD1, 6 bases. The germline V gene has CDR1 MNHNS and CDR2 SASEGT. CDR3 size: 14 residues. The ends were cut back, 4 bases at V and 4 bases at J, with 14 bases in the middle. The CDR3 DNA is TGTGCCAGCAGTGGTAGGGGGTCCTCTTACGAGCAGTACTTC. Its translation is CASSGRGSSYEQYF.

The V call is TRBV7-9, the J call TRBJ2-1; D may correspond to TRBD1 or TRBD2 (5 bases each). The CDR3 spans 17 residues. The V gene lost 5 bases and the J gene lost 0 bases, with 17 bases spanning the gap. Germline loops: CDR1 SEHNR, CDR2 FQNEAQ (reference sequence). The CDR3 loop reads CASSGSPGTVSYNEQFF. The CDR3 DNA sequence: TGTGCCAGCAGCGGTTCCCCCGGGACGGTCTCCTACAATGAGCAGTTCTTC. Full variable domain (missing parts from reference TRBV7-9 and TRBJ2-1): DTGVSQNPRHKITKRGQNVTFRCDPISEHNRLYWYRQTLGQGPEFLTYFQNEAQLEKSRLLSDRFSAERPKGSFSTLEIQRTEQGDSAMYLCASSGSPGTVSYNEQFFGPGTRLTVL.

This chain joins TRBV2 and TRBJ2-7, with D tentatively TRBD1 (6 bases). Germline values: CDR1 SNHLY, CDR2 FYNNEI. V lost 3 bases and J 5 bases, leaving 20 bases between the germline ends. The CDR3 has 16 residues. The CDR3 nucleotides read TGTGCCAGCAGTGATTCTCCGGGACATCTTAGCCACGAGCAGTACTTC. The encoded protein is CASSDSPGHLSHEQYF.

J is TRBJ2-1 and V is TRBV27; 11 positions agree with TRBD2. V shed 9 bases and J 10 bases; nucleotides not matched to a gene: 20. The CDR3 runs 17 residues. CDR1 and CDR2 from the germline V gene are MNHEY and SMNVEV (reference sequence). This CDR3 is CASQGLLEASGRIEQFF. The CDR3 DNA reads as TGTGCCAGTCAGGGGCTTTTGGAGGCTAGCGGGAGGATCGAGCAGTTCTTC.

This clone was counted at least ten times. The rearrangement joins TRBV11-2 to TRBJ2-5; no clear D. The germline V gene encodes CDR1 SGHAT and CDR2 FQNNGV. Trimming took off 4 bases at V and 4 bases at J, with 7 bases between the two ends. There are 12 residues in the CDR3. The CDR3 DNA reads TGTGCCAGCAGCTATAAGGGAGAGACCCAGTACTTC. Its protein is CASSYKGETQYF.

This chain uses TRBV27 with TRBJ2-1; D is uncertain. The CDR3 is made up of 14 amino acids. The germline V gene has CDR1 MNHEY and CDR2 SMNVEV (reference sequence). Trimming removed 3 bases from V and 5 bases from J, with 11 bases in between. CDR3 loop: CASSFGPLDNEQFF. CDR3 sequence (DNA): TGTGCCAGCAGTTTTGGACCTTTAGACAATGAGCAGTTCTTC.

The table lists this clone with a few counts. CDR3 sequence (DNA): TGTGCCAGCACCGAGACAGGGAGGAACACTGAAGCTTTCTTT. Encoded protein: CASTETGRNTEAFF. The V call is TRBV7-9, the J call TRBJ1-1; 7 bases align to TRBD1. The junction had 6 bases not matched to a gene; V was cut back by 7 bases and J by 1 base. The CDR3 has 14 residues. Germline lookup yields CDR1 SEHNR and CDR2 FQNEAQ (reference sequence).

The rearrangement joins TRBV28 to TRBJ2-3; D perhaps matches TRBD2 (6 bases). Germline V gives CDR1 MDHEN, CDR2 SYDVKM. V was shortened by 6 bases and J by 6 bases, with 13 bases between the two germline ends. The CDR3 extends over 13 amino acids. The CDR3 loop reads CASRILAADTQYF. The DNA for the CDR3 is TGTGCCAGCAGGATACTAGCAGCTGATACGCAGTATTTT.

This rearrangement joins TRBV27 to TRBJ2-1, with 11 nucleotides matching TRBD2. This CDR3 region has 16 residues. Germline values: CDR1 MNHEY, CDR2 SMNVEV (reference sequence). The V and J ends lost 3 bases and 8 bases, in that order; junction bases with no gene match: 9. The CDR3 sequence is CASSFLIAGGPDEQFF. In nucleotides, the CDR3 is TGTGCCAGCAGTTTTCTGATAGCGGGAGGGCCAGATGAGCAGTTCTTC.

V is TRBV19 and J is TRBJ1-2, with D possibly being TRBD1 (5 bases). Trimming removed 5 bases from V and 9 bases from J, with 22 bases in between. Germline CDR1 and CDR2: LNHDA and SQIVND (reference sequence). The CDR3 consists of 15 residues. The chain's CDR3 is CASSVSAVWGPSYTF. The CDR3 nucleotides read TGTGCCAGTAGTGTCTCCGCAGTTTGGGGCCCGAGCTACACCTTC.

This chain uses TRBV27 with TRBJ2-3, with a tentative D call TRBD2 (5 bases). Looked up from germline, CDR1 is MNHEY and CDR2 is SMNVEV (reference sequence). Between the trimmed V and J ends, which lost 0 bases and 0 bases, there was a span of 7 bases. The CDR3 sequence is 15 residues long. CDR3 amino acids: CASSLSGMSTDTQYF. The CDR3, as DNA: TGTGCCAGCAGTTTATCCGGGATGAGCACAGATACGCAGTATTTT.

The CDR3 spells CASSYSNRALNEKLFF. The CDR3 nucleotides read TGTGCCAGCAGTTACTCGAACAGGGCCCTTAATGAAAAACTGTTTTTT. The rearrangement links TRBV6-5 to TRBJ1-4; weak D call: TRBD1 (6 bases). Deletions cut 0 bases from V and 4 bases from J, with 12 bases between. CDR1 and CDR2 from the germline V gene are MNHEY and SVGAGI. This CDR3 has 16 residues.

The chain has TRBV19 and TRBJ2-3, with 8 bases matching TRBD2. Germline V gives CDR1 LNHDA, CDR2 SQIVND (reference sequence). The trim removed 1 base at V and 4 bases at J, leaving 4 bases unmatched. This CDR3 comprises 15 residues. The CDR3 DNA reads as TGTGCCAGTAGTATAGTTGCGGGAGGCGCAGATACGCAGTATTTT. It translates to CASSIVAGGADTQYF.

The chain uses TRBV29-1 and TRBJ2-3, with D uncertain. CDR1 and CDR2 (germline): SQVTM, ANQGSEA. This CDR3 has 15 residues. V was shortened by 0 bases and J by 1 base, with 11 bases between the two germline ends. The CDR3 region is CSVEDNAERTDTQYF. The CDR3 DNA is TGCAGCGTTGAAGACAACGCGGAGCGCACAGATACGCAGTATTTT.

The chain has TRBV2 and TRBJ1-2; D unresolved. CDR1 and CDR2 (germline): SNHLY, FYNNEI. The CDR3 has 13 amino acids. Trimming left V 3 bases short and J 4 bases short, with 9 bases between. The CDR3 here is CASSEAGVYGYTF. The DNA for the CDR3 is TGTGCCAGCAGTGAGGCCGGGGTCTATGGCTACACCTTC.

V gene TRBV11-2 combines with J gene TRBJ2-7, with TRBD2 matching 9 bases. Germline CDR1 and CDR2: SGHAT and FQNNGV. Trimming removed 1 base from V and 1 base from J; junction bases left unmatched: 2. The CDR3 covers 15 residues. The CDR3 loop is CASSLGTSVSYEQYF. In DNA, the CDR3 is TGTGCCAGCAGCTTAGGGACTAGCGTGTCCTACGAGCAGTACTTC.

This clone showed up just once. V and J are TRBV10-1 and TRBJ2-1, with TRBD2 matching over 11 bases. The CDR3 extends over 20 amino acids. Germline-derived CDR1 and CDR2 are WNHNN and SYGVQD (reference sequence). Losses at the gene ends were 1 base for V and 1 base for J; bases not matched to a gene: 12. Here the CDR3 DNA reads TGCGCCAGCAGTGAGTATCGTCAATATACTAGCGGGAGATCCTACAATGAGCAGTTCTTC. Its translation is CASSEYRQYTSGRSYNEQFF.

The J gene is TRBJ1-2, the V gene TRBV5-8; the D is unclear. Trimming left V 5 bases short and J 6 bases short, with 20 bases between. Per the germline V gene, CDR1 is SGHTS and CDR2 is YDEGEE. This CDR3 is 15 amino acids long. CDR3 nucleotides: TGTGCCAGCAGAACGATCGAAGTCATATTGGATGGCTACACCTTC. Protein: CASRTIEVILDGYTF.

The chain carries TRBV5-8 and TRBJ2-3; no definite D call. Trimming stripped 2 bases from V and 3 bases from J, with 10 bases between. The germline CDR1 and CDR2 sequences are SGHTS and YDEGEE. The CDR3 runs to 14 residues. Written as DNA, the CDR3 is TGTGCCAGCAGCTTTATGGCCCGAACAGATACGCAGTATTTT. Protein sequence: CASSFMARTDTQYF.

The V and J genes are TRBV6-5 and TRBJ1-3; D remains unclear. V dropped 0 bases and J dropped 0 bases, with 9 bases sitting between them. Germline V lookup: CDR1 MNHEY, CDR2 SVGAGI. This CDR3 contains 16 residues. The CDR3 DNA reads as TGTGCCAGCAGTTACTCGTCAGAGAACTCTGGAAACACCATATATTTT. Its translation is CASSYSSENSGNTIYF.

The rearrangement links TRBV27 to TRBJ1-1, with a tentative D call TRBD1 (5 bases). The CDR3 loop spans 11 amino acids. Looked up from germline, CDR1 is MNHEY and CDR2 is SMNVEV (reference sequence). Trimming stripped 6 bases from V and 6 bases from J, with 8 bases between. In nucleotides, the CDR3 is TGTGCCAGCAGAGGGGCAGCTGAAGCTTTCTTT. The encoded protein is CASRGAAEAFF.

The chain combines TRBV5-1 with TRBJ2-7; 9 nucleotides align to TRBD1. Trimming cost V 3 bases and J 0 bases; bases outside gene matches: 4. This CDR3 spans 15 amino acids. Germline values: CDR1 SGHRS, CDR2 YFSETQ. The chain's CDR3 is CASSWDRAISYEQYF. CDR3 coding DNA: TGCGCCAGCAGCTGGGACAGGGCTATCTCCTACGAGCAGTACTTC. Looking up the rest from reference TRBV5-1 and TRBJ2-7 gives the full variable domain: KAGVTQTPRYLIKTRGQQVTLSCSPISGHRSVSWYQQTPGQGLQFLFEYFSETQRNKGNFPGRFSGRQFSNSRSEMNVSTLELGDSALYLCASSWDRAISYEQYFGPGTRLTVT.

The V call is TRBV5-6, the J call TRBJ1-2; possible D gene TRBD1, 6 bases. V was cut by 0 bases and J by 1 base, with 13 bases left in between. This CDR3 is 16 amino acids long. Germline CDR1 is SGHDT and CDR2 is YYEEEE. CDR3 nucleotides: TGTGCCAGCAGCTTGGGTACAGGGATCGGTAACTATGGCTACACCTTC. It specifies CASSLGTGIGNYGYTF.

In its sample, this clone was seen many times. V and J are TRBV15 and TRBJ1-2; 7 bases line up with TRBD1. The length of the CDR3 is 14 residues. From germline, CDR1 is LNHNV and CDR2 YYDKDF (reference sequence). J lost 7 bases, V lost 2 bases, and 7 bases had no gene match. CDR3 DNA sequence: TGTGCCACCAGCAGATCCGGGGACAGTCGTGGCTACACCTTC. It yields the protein CATSRSGDSRGYTF.